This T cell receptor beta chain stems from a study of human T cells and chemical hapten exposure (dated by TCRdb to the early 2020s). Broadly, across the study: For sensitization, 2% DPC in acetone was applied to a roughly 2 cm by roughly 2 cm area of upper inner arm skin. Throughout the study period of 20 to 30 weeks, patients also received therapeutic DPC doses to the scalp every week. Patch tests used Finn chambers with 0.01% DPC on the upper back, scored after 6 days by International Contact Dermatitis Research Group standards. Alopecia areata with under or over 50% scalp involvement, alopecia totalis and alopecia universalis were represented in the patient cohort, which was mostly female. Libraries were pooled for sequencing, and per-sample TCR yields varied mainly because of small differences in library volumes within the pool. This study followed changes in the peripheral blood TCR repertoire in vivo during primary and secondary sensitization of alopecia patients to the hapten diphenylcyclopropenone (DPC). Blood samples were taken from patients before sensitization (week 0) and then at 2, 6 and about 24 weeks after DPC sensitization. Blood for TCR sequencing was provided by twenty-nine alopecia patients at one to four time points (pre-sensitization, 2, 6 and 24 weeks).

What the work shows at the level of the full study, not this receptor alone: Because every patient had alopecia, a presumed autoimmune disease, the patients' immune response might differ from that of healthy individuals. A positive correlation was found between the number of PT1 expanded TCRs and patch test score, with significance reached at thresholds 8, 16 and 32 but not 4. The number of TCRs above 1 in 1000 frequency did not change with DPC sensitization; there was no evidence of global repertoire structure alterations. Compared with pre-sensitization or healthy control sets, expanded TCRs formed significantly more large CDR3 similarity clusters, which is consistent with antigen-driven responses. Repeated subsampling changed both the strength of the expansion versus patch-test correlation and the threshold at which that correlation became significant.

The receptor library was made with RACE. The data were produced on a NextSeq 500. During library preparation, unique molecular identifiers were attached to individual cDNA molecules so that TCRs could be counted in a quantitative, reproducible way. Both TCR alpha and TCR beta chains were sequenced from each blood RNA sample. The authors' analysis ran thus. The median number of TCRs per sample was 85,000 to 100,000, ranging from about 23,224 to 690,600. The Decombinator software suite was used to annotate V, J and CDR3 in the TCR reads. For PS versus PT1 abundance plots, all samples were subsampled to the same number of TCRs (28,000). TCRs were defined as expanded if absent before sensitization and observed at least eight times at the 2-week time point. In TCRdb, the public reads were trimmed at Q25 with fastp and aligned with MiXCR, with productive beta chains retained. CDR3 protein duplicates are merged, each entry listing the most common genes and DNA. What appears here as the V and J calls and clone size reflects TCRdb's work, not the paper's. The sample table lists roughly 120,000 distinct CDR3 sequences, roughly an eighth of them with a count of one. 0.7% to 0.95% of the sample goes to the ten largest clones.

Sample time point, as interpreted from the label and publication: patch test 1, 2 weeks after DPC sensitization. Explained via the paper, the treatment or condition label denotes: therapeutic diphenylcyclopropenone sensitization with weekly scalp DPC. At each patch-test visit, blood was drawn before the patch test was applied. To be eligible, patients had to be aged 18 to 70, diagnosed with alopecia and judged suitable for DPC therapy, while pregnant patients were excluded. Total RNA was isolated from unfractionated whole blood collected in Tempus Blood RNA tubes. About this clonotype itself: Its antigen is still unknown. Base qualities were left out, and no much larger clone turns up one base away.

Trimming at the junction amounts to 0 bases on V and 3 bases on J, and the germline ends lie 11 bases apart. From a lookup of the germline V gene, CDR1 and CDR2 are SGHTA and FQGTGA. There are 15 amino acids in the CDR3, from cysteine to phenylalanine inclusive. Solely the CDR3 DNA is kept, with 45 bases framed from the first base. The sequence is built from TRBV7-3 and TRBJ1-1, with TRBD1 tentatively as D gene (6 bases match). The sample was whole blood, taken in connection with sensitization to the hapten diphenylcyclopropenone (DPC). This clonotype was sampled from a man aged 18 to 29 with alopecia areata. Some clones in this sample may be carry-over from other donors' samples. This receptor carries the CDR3 CASSLTGTSDTEAFF. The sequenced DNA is TGTGCCAGCAGCTTAACCGGGACATCGGACACTGAAGCTTTCTTT.